This T cell receptor beta chain is from a study of shared clonotypes between healthy human individuals. Notes on the study in general: The genetic and exposure-history diversity represented was limited by few donors. Sharing of clonotypes among donors was expected to vary with sequencing depth.

The CDR3 consists of 17 residues. The assay used deep level. Using immunoSEQ multiplex PCR, the repertoire was profiled, and TCRdb retains in-frame clones only, with some absent. The data show some 470,000 clones, approximately 80% seen once. A word on this clone: The target antigen is unknown.

The receptor's source is a woman between 35 and 50 years old in good health. Some clones in this sample may be carry-over from other donors' samples. The chain joins TRBV21-1 to TRBJ2-7; the table names TRBD2, a call not compared with the DNA. TRBV21-1 is tagged as a pseudogene. Sequencing was performed on PBMCs. CDR3 sequence reads: CASSKPPGLSGLYEQYF. CDR3 sequence (DNA): TGTGCCAGCAGCAAGCCGCCAGGACTTTCTGGCCTGTACGAGCAGTACTTC.